The 18 T cell receptor beta chains below come from one sample, sequenced in a study of cytomegalovirus exposure and HLA in healthy donors. This PCR relied on a set of 60 Vbeta primers and 13 Jbeta primers. This table comes from immunoSEQ multiplex PCR, and its TCRdb copy is limited to in-frame clones, with some not included. The sample records 70,000 or so clones, approximately 58% being singletons. Sequencing used PBMCs. These receptors came from a woman between 50 and 59 years old in good health and CMV-seronegative.

V and J are TRBV7-9 and TRBJ1-1, with TRBD1 as a possible D gene (6 bases). Germline V CDR1 and CDR2: SEHNR, FQNEAQ (reference sequence). CDR3 size: 14 residues. The V and J ends lost 3 bases and 5 bases respectively, with 13 bases between them. CDR3 sequence reads: CASSLGHLGTEAFF. CDR3 DNA sequence: TGTGCCAGCAGCTTGGGACACCTGGGGACTGAAGCTTTCTTT.

The V gene is TRBV5-1, the J gene TRBJ1-5; 10 bases map to TRBD1. J gave up 5 bases and V 3 bases, and 2 bases lay outside the gene matches. Germline values: CDR1 SGHRS, CDR2 YFSETQ. The CDR3 has 14 amino acids. In nucleotides, the CDR3 is TGCGCCAGCAGCTGGGGGACAGGGGATCAGCCCCAGCATTTT. Translating gives CASSWGTGDQPQHF.

On this clone itself: This sequence may be a read error, since a much larger clone differs from it by one base. The chain couples TRBV7-2 to TRBJ1-1; D call uncertain. With 3 bases removed from V and 0 bases from J, the gap between germline ends came to 5 bases. This CDR3 comprises 13 residues. CDR1 is SGHTA and CDR2 is FQGNSA in the germline V gene. This chain's CDR3 is CASSFSLNTEAFF. The DNA of the CDR3 is TGTGCCAGCAGCTTTAGTTTGAACACTGAAGCTTTCTTT.

V usage is TRBV10-3 and J usage is TRBJ2-1, with TRBD2 as a possible D gene (5 bases). Germline CDR1 is ENHRY and CDR2 is SYGVKD. The CDR3 covers 14 residues. V gave up 2 bases and J gave up 7 bases, with 12 bases separating them. The CDR3, as DNA: TGTGCCATCAGTGAGCCCCGCCGGGGAAATGAGCAGTTCTTC. Protein: CAISEPRRGNEQFF.

The V and J genes are TRBV5-6 and TRBJ2-5; 7 bases match TRBD2. Germline V gene sequence: CDR1 SGHDT, CDR2 YYEEEE. The CDR3 runs to 18 residues. The ends lost 4 bases at V and 4 bases at J; junction bases unmatched: 19. The CDR3 nucleotides are TGTGCCAGCAGCCCACCTCTAGCCGCGGGGGACCTTGGAGAGACCCAGTACTTC. It yields the protein CASSPPLAAGDLGETQYF. The full variable domain, its missing parts supplied by reference TRBV5-6 and TRBJ2-5, is DAGVTQSPTHLIKTRGQQVTLRCSPKSGHDTVSWYQQALGQGPQFIFQYYEEEERQRGNFPDRFSGHQFPNYSSELNVNALLLGDSALYLCASSPPLAAGDLGETQYFGPGTRLLVL.

The genes are TRBV10-2 and TRBJ1-1; 9 nucleotides match TRBD1. The CDR3 covers 14 residues. Germline V gene data show CDR1 as WSHSY and CDR2 as SAAADI. With V trimmed by 5 bases and J by 4 bases, 5 bases remained unmatched. The CDR3 coding sequence is TGCGCCAGCAGTAGGGACAGGGCGTTCACTGAAGCTTTCTTT. This codes for CASSRDRAFTEAFF.

This clone has just a few counts. CDR3: CASSPQGLMNTEAFF. The CDR3 DNA reads TGTGCCAGCAGTCCACAGGGGCTCATGAACACTGAAGCTTTCTTT. The genes are TRBV7-3 and TRBJ1-1, with TRBD1 matching 7 bases. V shed 6 bases and J 0 bases; nucleotides not matched to a gene: 7. The CDR3 totals 15 residues. Germline loops: CDR1 SGHTA, CDR2 FQGTGA. The full variable domain, rest sourced from reference TRBV7-3 and TRBJ1-1, is GAGVSQTPSNKVTEKGKYVELRCDPISGHTALYWYRQSLGQGPEFLIYFQGTGAADDSGLPNDRFFAVRPEGSVSTLKIQRTERGDSAVYLCASSPQGLMNTEAFFGQGTRLTVV.

This clone has more than one count but fewer than ten. V usage is TRBV5-1 and J usage is TRBJ2-7, with TRBD2 matching over 10 bases. The CDR3 extends over 15 amino acids. Trimming took 0 bases from V and 7 from J; bases not matched to a gene: 7. Germline assignment: CDR1 SGHRS and CDR2 YFSETQ. The CDR3, as DNA: TGCGCCAGCAGCTTGGTCCTAGCGGGGGAAGGAGAGCAGTACTTC. It is translated as CASSLVLAGEGEQYF.

Of note for this clone: Other nucleotide sequences in the sample specify the same CDR3. The chain uses TRBV6-5 and TRBJ1-2; possible D gene TRBD1, 5 bases. From germline, CDR1 is MNHEY and CDR2 SVGAGI. This CDR3 is 13 amino acids long. V was pared by 0 bases and J by 4 bases, with 6 bases between. CDR3 in DNA: TGTGCCAGCAGTTACTCGGGGGGCTATGGCTACACCTTC. Its translation: CASSYSGGYGYTF.

For the CDR3, the DNA is TGTGCCAGCAGTTACCACTCTGGAGGCAATCAGCCCCAGCATTTT. It is translated as CASSYHSGGNQPQHF. The chain has TRBV28 and TRBJ1-5; D is ambiguous. The germline CDR1 and CDR2 sequences are MDHEN and SYDVKM. CDR3 length: 15 amino acids. With 4 bases removed from V and 2 bases from J, the gap between germline ends came to 12 bases.

The chain employs TRBV29-1 and TRBJ2-5; TRBD1 matches at 9 bases. The CDR3 is 21 residues long. CDR1 SQVTM and CDR2 ANQGSEA come from the germline V gene. Germline trimming cut 5 bases from V and 4 bases from J; bases unmatched to any gene: 29. CDR3: CSVSGEGTGIYAGPKTETQYF. The CDR3 DNA reads TGCAGCGTTTCCGGGGAGGGGACAGGGATTTATGCGGGTCCGAAAACAGAGACCCAGTACTTC.

This clone appeared a few times. The junction does not match germline at one end; this may be a read error. V is TRBV29-1 and J is TRBJ2-5; TRBD1 aligns across 8 bases. The CDR3 consists of 12 residues. From germline, CDR1 is SQVTM and CDR2 ANQGSEA. Here the CDR3 DNA reads TGCAGCGCTGGGACAGGCCAAGGGACCCAGTACTTC. Translated, it gives CSAGTGQGTQYF. The complete variable domain, with remaining parts taken from reference TRBV29-1 and TRBJ2-5, reads SAVISQKPSRDICQRGTSLTIQCQVDSQVTMMFWYRQQPGQSLTLIATANQGSEATYESGFVIDKFPISRPNLTFSTLTVSNMSPEDSSIYLCSAGTGQGTQYFGPGTRLLVL.

This clone is a singleton in its sample. The genes are TRBV1 and TRBJ2-1; TRBD2, the table's D call, lacks a check against the DNA. TRBV1 is an annotated pseudogene. The CDR3 sequence is 15 residues long. The CDR3 spells CTSSRSGRPWDEQFF. DNA of the CDR3: TGCACCAGCAGCCGTAGCGGGAGGCCTTGGGACGAGCAGTTCTTC.

The chain uses TRBV12-5 and TRBJ1-5; TRBD1 agrees at 11 bases. Germline values: CDR1 LGHNT, CDR2 FRNRAP. V shed 1 base and J 6 bases; nucleotides not matched to a gene: 2. The CDR3 sequence is 15 residues long. DNA of the CDR3: TGTGCTAGTGGTTTGGCGGACAGGGGGCCTCAGCCCCAGCATTTT. Translation gives CASGLADRGPQPQHF.

The J gene is TRBJ1-3, the V gene TRBV29-1, with D possibly matching TRBD1 (5 bases). CDR1 and CDR2 (germline): SQVTM, ANQGSEA. V was clipped by 4 bases and J by 4 bases, with 14 bases between them. The CDR3 extends over 14 amino acids. CDR3 coding DNA: TGCAGCGTTGGCGGGGGAATCTCGGGAAACACCATATATTTT. This translates into CSVGGGISGNTIYF.

The V gene is TRBV30, the J gene TRBJ1-5; D is uncertain. Germline V gene sequence: CDR1 GTSNPN, CDR2 SVGIG (reference sequence). V lost 0 bases to trimming and J lost 3 bases, with 6 bases between them. This CDR3 comprises 13 residues. In DNA, the CDR3 is TGTGCCTGGAGTGTAGACACCAATCAGCCCCAGCATTTT. Protein: CAWSVDTNQPQHF.

The rearrangement links TRBV5-1 to TRBJ2-6; 8 bases fit TRBD2. The CDR3 loop spans 17 amino acids. The trim removed 4 bases at V and 0 bases at J, leaving 6 bases unmatched. Germline CDR1 reads SGHRS; CDR2 reads YFSETQ. The DNA of the CDR3 is TGCGCCAGCAGCCGGTCGGCGGGAGGCTCTGGGGCCAACGTCCTGACTTTC. This gives the protein CASSRSAGGSGANVLTF.

The rearrangement links TRBV6-5 to TRBJ1-1; D perhaps matches TRBD1 (6 bases). With 5 bases removed from V and 4 bases from J, the gap between germline ends came to 14 bases. The germline gives CDR1 MNHEY, CDR2 SVGAGI. The CDR3 length is 14 residues. This CDR3 reads CASSQQGVATEAFF. DNA for the CDR3: TGTGCCAGCAGTCAACAGGGTGTCGCCACTGAAGCTTTCTTT.